This T cell receptor (beta chain) was obtained from a study of molecular identifiers for immune sequencing clone quantification. V gave up 0 bases and J gave up 4 bases; unmatched junction bases: 10. The germline CDR1 and CDR2 sequences are DFQATT and SNEGSKA (reference sequence). This CDR3 is 16 amino acids long. TCRdb ran MiXCR on the PCR reads and lists one entry per CDR3 protein. Of about 320,000 distinct CDR3 sequences listed, about a fifth were seen once; the top ten hold about 0.79%. Study-wide results and caveats: More than 97% of effector molecules, versus under 1% of naive-cell molecules, belonged to clones above 20 RNA copies.

A note on this clonotype: Its antigen is unidentified.

This TCR was recovered from a human donor in good health. Some libraries in this study had Jurkat cell RNA spiked in. V and J are TRBV20-1 and TRBJ2-5, with 8 bases lining up with TRBD1. Specimen: naive CD8+ T cells from blood, with Jurkat cell RNA spiked in. Subset here: FACS-sorted CD8+CD4-CCR7+CD45RA+ naive T cells. The CDR3 nucleotides are TGCAGTGCTAGAGATTCACACCAGGGGGCTGGAGAGACCCAGTACTTC. Protein sequence: CSARDSHQGAGETQYF.